This TCR beta chain was sequenced during a study of T cell responses to AZD1222 COVID-19 vaccine. Points on this clone: What it recognizes is unknown.

The V gene's germline CDR1 is SGHTA and CDR2 FQGNSA. V was trimmed by 5 bases and J by 9 bases, leaving 16 bases between them. This CDR3 comprises 13 residues. Here immunoSEQ multiplex PCR was the method, and the copy in TCRdb shows in-frame clones only, minus some. This table has approximately 160,000 clones, around 93% appearing once. General observations from the study: Spike-specific TCR breadth and depth were elevated following two AZD1222 doses. Donors were largely white British and mainly female; clonal diversity was possibly underestimated. Among spike-specific TCRs, nearly half reportedly target unmutated variant regions.

This specimen consisted of peripheral blood, obtained on day 0 of AZD1222 vaccination. The TCR originated in an adult in good health. V is TRBV7-2 and J is TRBJ1-1; tentative D call: TRBD1 (5 bases). CDR3 in amino acids: CASSPRQLRQAFF. DNA of the CDR3: TGTGCCAGCAGCCCCCGACAGCTCAGACAAGCTTTCTTT.